This T cell receptor (beta chain) was profiled in a study of OX40 agonist ivuxolimab in advanced cancers. About the study: Partial response was recorded in three patients: one hepatocellular carcinoma and two cutaneous melanoma cases.

At baseline, cycle 4 day 1, and cycle 7 day 1, blood was sampled. Sequencing was performed with immunoSEQ multiplex PCR; in TCRdb, only in-frame clones are kept and a portion is missing. Among tens of thousands of clones listed, 86% were seen once. The V gene's germline CDR1 is MNHEY and CDR2 SVGAGI. The V end was cut by 5 bases, the J end by 9 bases, with 14 bases between. The CDR3 loop spans 13 amino acids. The sample in question was CD4+ or CD8+ T cells sorted from blood, obtained in a trial of the OX40 agonist ivuxolimab. The sequence came from an adult with an advanced solid tumor such as melanoma, head and neck, liver or kidney cancer. The V call is TRBV6-5, the J call TRBJ2-1, with D tentatively TRBD1 (5 bases). Written as DNA, the CDR3 is TGTGCCAGCAGTCTAGAGTGGCAGGGTGAGCAGTTCTTC. It specifies CASSLEWQGEQFF.